This T cell receptor (beta chain) stems from a study of T cells expressing NK-cell markers. Looking at the study overall: HCMV seropositivity marked most of the eight sequenced donors; one was seronegative.

TCRdb reprocessed the 5' RACE reads, with one entry per CDR3 protein and no DNA. The sample's table shows about 370,000 distinct CDR3 sequences. In germline, CDR1 is KGHSH, CDR2 LQKENI. The CDR3 sequence is 14 residues long. Sequenced input: blood T cells: a sorted CD56 or NKG2C T cell subset, CD4+ or CD8+ T cells, or bulk PBMC T cells (not recorded which). The clonotype comes from a woman in her forties or fifties in good health. The chain joins TRBV18 to TRBJ2-1. CDR3 region: CASSEQIQDNEQFF.